These 29 T cell receptor beta chains were sequenced from one sample in a study of CD8+CD57+ T cells in acquired aplastic anemia. CD8+CD57+ cell expansion, shown by flow cytometry, had occurred in the patients selected for sequencing. For CDR3 and TCR beta VDJ profiling, genomic DNA was the template used. TCRdb processed the reads anew with MiXCR; each CDR3 protein has one entry. The data contain about 200,000 distinct CDR3 sequences, 65% of them singletons. Sample: sorted CD4+, CD8+, or CD8+CD57+ T cells (not recorded which) from PBMCs. These receptors were collected from a human donor with aplastic anemia.

The chain is built from TRBV12-3 or TRBV12-4 and TRBJ1-2; the D is unclear. The CDR3 sequence is 14 residues long. The V and J ends lost 3 bases and 0 bases respectively, with 8 bases between them. As DNA, the CDR3 is TGTGCCAGCAGTTTCGACACCACTAACTATGGCTACACCTTC. Translated, it gives CASSFDTTNYGYTF.

The J gene is TRBJ1-6, the V gene TRBV9, with 8 bases aligning to TRBD1. The CDR3 spans 14 residues. V trimming: 4 bases; J trimming: 7 bases; junction bases outside the gene matches: 4. From germline, CDR1 is SGDLS and CDR2 YYNGEE. CDR3 nucleotide sequence: TGTGCCAGCAGCCGGACAGGGACCAATTCACCCCTCCACTTT. Its protein is CASSRTGTNSPLHF.

Concerning this clonotype itself: A junction end diverges from the germline sequence, so it may reflect a read error. The rearrangement uses TRBV11-2 and TRBJ2-3; 10 bases line up with TRBD1. The germline V gene encodes CDR1 SGHAT and CDR2 FQNNGV. The CDR3 consists of 14 residues. CDR3 sequence: CASSHGQGGDTQYF. CDR3 nucleotide sequence: TGCGCCAGCAGCCACGGACAGGGGGGTGATACGCAGTATTTT.

In this sample, this clonotype turned up once. J is TRBJ2-3 and V is TRBV25-1; D is possibly TRBD2 (6 bases). Trimming pared 8 bases from V and 0 bases from J, leaving 24 bases between. Germline CDR1 MGHDK, CDR2 SYGVNS. The CDR3 runs to 18 residues. CDR3 DNA sequence: TGTGCCAGCCTCGGGACTCTGGGGACTGGTGCTAGCACAGATACGCAGTATTTT. This encodes CASLGTLGTGASTDTQYF.

The table lists this clonotype with a count of one. CDR3 bases: TGTGCCAGCAGTCGGACAGGAGACGGCTATGGCTACACCTTC. It specifies CASSRTGDGYGYTF. The chain uses TRBV14 and TRBJ1-2; 7 positions match TRBD1. This CDR3 spans 14 amino acids. Germline CDR1 and CDR2: SGHDN and FVKESK. Trimming removed 6 bases from V and 4 bases from J; junction bases left unmatched: 8.

This chain connects TRBV6-5 to TRBJ1-6; possible D gene TRBD1, 6 bases. This CDR3 region has 16 residues. Germline loops: CDR1 MNHEY, CDR2 SVGAGI. Between the trimmed V and J ends, which lost 5 bases and 5 bases, there was a span of 16 bases. The CDR3 bases are TGTGCCAGCAGTCCCCGGAGGACAGATCATAATTCACCCCTCCACTTT. Its translation is CASSPRRTDHNSPLHF.

This clonotype showed up many times. The chain couples TRBV19 to TRBJ2-1; 11 bases align to TRBD1. V shed 9 bases and J 7 bases; nucleotides not matched to a gene: 11. Germline CDR1 and CDR2: LNHDA and SQIVND (reference sequence). The CDR3 has 15 residues. Here the CDR3 reads CASGNPGTGGNEQFF. CDR3 coding DNA: TGTGCCAGCGGCAACCCGGGGACAGGGGGGAATGAGCAGTTCTTC.

The J gene is TRBJ1-6, the V gene TRBV10-3; 8 positions agree with TRBD1. J was trimmed by 9 bases and V by 8 bases; bases with no gene match: 6. The germline V gene encodes CDR1 ENHRY and CDR2 SYGVKD. The CDR3 sequence is 13 residues long. Here the CDR3 reads CAIRDRGRSPLHF. CDR3 in DNA: TGTGCCATCCGCGACAGGGGACGTTCACCCCTCCACTTT.

This clonotype was observed many times. V is TRBV7-9 and J is TRBJ1-1; D is ambiguous. CDR1 is SEHNR and CDR2 is FQNEAQ in the germline V gene (reference sequence). V lost 3 bases, J lost 5 bases, and 7 bases lay in between. The length of the CDR3 is 12 residues. Here the CDR3 DNA reads TGTGCCAGCAGCTTTTCAGGAACTGAAGCTTTCTTT. Encoded protein: CASSFSGTEAFF.

The gene calls are TRBV7-6 and TRBJ1-1; weak D call: TRBD1 (5 bases). The CDR3 is made up of 16 amino acids. Per germline, CDR1 SGHVS and CDR2 FNYEAQ. Trimming removed 3 bases at V and 2 bases at J, with 16 bases between. Here the CDR3 DNA reads TGTGCCAGCAGCTTGGCCGCAGGGCCCCTTAACACTGAAGCTTTCTTT. As protein: CASSLAAGPLNTEAFF.

This clonotype was seen a few times. The chain employs TRBV5-5 and TRBJ2-1; 14 nucleotides align to TRBD2. This CDR3 is 16 amino acids long. Per germline, CDR1 SGHKS and CDR2 YYEKEE (reference sequence). With 5 bases clipped from V and 8 bases from J, the junction kept 9 bases outside the gene matches. The CDR3 loop is CASSVAGTSGSDEQFF. In DNA form, the CDR3 reads TGTGCCAGCAGTGTTGCCGGGACTAGCGGGAGCGATGAGCAGTTCTTC. Variable domain in full (rest from reference TRBV5-5 and TRBJ2-1): DAGVTQSPTHLIKTRGQQVTLRCSPISGHKSVSWYQQVLGQGPQFIFQYYEKEERGRGNFPDRFSARQFPNYSSELNVNALLLGDSALYLCASSVAGTSGSDEQFFGPGTRLTVL.

This clonotype has a single count. V and J are TRBV7-3 and TRBJ2-2, with no clear D. The V gene lost 3 bases and the J gene lost 5 bases, with 10 bases spanning the gap. Germline lookup yields CDR1 SGHTA and CDR2 FQGTGA. CDR3 length: 14 amino acids. The CDR3 loop is CASSFVVSTGELFF. The CDR3 nucleotides are TGTGCCAGCAGCTTCGTCGTATCAACCGGGGAGCTGTTTTTT.

Turning to this clonotype: Relative to the germline gene, one junction end is altered; a read error may explain this. The rearrangement uses TRBV7-7 and TRBJ2-1; weak D call: TRBD2 (5 bases). Germline V gene data show CDR1 as SSHAT and CDR2 as FNYEAQ (reference sequence). The CDR3 totals 13 residues. In DNA, the CDR3 is TGTGCTAGCAGCACCAGACTAAAGGATGAGCAGTTCTTC. This gives the protein CASSTRLKDEQFF.

The chain employs TRBV20-1 and TRBJ2-3, with unresolved D. CDR3 size: 15 residues. The germline V gene encodes CDR1 DFQATT and CDR2 SNEGSKA (reference sequence). With 0 bases removed from V and 3 bases from J, the gap between germline ends came to 13 bases. CDR3 bases: TGCAGTGCTAGAGATCGGGCAGGTCGTACAGATACGCAGTATTTT. It specifies CSARDRAGRTDTQYF.

The sample holds a few counts of this clonotype. The V and J genes are TRBV24-1 and TRBJ1-5, with D perhaps TRBD1 (5 bases). V was pared by 4 bases and J by 3 bases, with 15 bases between. The CDR3 sequence is 16 residues long. The germline V gene encodes CDR1 KGHDR and CDR2 SFDVKD. The CDR3 loop is CATSEGGWYPNQPQHF. In nucleotides, the CDR3 is TGTGCCACCAGTGAGGGGGGTTGGTACCCCAATCAGCCCCAGCATTTT.

This clonotype was recorded many times. The chain recombines TRBV2 with TRBJ2-7, with D tentatively TRBD1 (6 bases). Germline assignment: CDR1 SNHLY and CDR2 FYNNEI. V lost 6 bases, J lost 3 bases, and 21 bases lay in between. The CDR3 spans 16 residues. CDR3 amino acids: CASREETGSKYYEQYF. As DNA, the CDR3 is TGTGCCAGCAGAGAGGAGACAGGATCAAAGTACTACGAGCAGTACTTC.

CDR3 region: CSARWEGIQYF. As DNA, the CDR3 is TGCAGTGCGCGCTGGGAGGGCATTCAGTACTTC. The chain links TRBV20-1 to TRBJ2-4; the match to TRBD2 covers 7 bases. CDR1 is DFQATT, CDR2 SNEGSKA, per germline (reference sequence). With V trimmed by 6 bases and J by 9 bases, 5 bases remained unmatched. CDR3 length: 11 residues.

The V and J genes are TRBV6-1 and TRBJ1-1; tentatively, D is TRBD1 (5 bases). Germline lookup yields CDR1 MNHNS and CDR2 SASEGT. Trimming stripped 4 bases from V and 3 bases from J, with 12 bases between. This CDR3 contains 14 residues. The CDR3 reads CASSAGDRYTEAFF. In DNA, the CDR3 is TGTGCCAGCAGTGCGGGGGATCGCTACACTGAAGCTTTCTTT.

The chain has TRBV5-6 and TRBJ1-2, with D possibly being TRBD1 (5 bases). V was clipped by 0 bases and J by 7 bases, with 10 bases between them. Germline-derived CDR1 and CDR2 are SGHDT and YYEEEE. CDR3 size: 13 residues. The CDR3 sequence is CASSLGQRGGYTF. The CDR3 DNA reads TGTGCCAGCAGCTTGGGACAGAGGGGTGGCTACACCTTC.

This clonotype came up once. V is TRBV7-3 and J is TRBJ1-6; D might be TRBD1 (6 bases). Germline V gene data show CDR1 as SGHTA and CDR2 as FQGTGA. The CDR3 sequence is 15 residues long. The germline V and J ends were trimmed by 1 base and 10 bases, with 14 bases remaining between them. CDR3 region: CASSLNSGVGSPLHF. In nucleotides, the CDR3 is TGTGCCAGCAGCTTAAATTCAGGGGTAGGGTCACCCCTCCACTTT.

This clonotype occurred once. V is TRBV10-2 and J is TRBJ2-7, with D uncertain. V was trimmed by 3 bases and J by 2 bases, leaving 11 bases between them. CDR1 and CDR2 (germline): WSHSY, SAAADI. This CDR3 is 14 amino acids long. CDR3 DNA sequence: TGCGCCAGCAGTGAAGGATTGAACGCCTACGAGCAGTACTTC. It translates to CASSEGLNAYEQYF.

This sequence joins TRBV20-1 and TRBJ2-1; 8 bases are a match to TRBD2. The CDR3 contains 14 residues. Germline loops: CDR1 DFQATT, CDR2 SNEGSKA (reference sequence). The trim removed 0 bases at V and 3 bases at J, leaving 1 base unmatched. CDR3 residues: CSAREGTSYNEQFF. As DNA, the CDR3 is TGCAGTGCTAGAGAGGGGACTAGCTACAATGAGCAGTTCTTC.

A few counts support this clonotype. The V call is TRBV24-1, the J call TRBJ2-1; possibly TRBD1 for D (6 bases). Germline assignment: CDR1 KGHDR and CDR2 SFDVKD. The CDR3 has 15 residues. V was cut by 4 bases and J by 9 bases, with 18 bases left in between. CDR3 coding DNA: TGTGCCACCAGTGACCCGACAGGACCGGACGGTGAGCAGTTCTTC. Its translation: CATSDPTGPDGEQFF.

The V and J genes are TRBV20-1 and TRBJ2-1; the D is unclear. The ends were cut back, 3 bases at V and 0 bases at J, with 6 bases in the middle. This CDR3 comprises 13 residues. Germline V lookup: CDR1 DFQATT, CDR2 SNEGSKA (reference sequence). CDR3 amino acids: CSASGFSYNEQFF. In DNA form, the CDR3 reads TGCAGTGCTAGCGGTTTCTCCTACAATGAGCAGTTCTTC.

The V gene is TRBV20-1, the J gene TRBJ2-1, with unresolved D. The CDR3 consists of 10 residues. Deletions cut 3 bases from V and 5 bases from J, with 2 bases between. Germline V gene data show CDR1 as DFQATT and CDR2 as SNEGSKA (reference sequence). CDR3 in amino acids: CSASNNEQFF. CDR3 coding DNA: TGCAGTGCTAGTAACAATGAGCAGTTCTTC.

This sequence joins TRBV10-3 and TRBJ1-6; D is uncertain. This CDR3 is 13 amino acids long. Germline-derived CDR1 and CDR2 are ENHRY and SYGVKD. Trimming removed 4 bases at V and 6 bases at J, with 7 bases between. The CDR3 DNA follows: TGTGCCATCAGTGTTTCAACTAATTCACCCCTCCACTTT. Protein sequence: CAISVSTNSPLHF.

This rearrangement joins TRBV3-1 to TRBJ2-3; unclear D gene. This CDR3 region has 14 residues. V lost 0 bases and J lost 5, with 9 bases in between. CDR1 is LGHDT and CDR2 is YNNKEL in the germline V gene (reference sequence). As DNA, the CDR3 is TGTGCCAGCAGCCAAGATGAATGGGGAGATACGCAGTATTTT. Translated, it gives CASSQDEWGDTQYF.

The rearrangement links TRBV10-3 to TRBJ2-2; 7 nucleotides agree with TRBD1. The germline gives CDR1 ENHRY, CDR2 SYGVKD. V was pared by 7 bases and J by 1 base, with 0 bases of the junction left unmatched. The CDR3 has 13 amino acids. CDR3 sequence: CAITGGNTGELFF. In DNA, the CDR3 is TGTGCCATCACAGGGGGGAACACCGGGGAGCTGTTTTTT.

CDR3 in amino acids: CASQDRGPGYTF. DNA of the CDR3: TGTGCCAGCCAAGACAGGGGGCCGGGCTACACCTTC. The V call is TRBV25-1, the J call TRBJ1-2, with 10 bases matching TRBD1. V lost 8 bases, J lost 8 bases, and 5 bases stayed unmatched. CDR3 length equals 12 residues. Germline V gene data show CDR1 as MGHDK and CDR2 as SYGVNS.